This TCR beta chain appears in the sequencing data of a study of human T cells and chemical hapten exposure. This clonotype was seen only a few times. The antigen is not known. Findings and caveats of the study: There was no change with DPC sensitization in TCRs above 1 in 1000 frequency. Alopecia in all donors means immunity may differ from healthy individuals.

In the original workflow: Samples had a median of around 91,000 TCRs, ranging about 23,224 to 700,000. TCRdb used MiXCR to reprocess the RACE reads, holding one entry per CDR3 protein. The V and J calls here are based on TCRdb, not the publication. The table shows some 170,000 distinct CDR3 sequences, with approximately 20% occurring only once. The time point denotes: patch test 1, 2 weeks after DPC sensitization. Treatment defined: therapeutic diphenylcyclopropenone sensitization with weekly scalp DPC. The authors' total RNA extraction used unfractionated whole blood. This CDR3 contains 17 residues. V gave up 0 bases and J gave up 5 bases, with 18 bases separating them. Looked up from germline, CDR1 is SGDLS and CDR2 is YYNGEE.

The origin of this receptor is a woman aged 50 to 65 with alopecia areata. Some clones in this sample may be carry-over from other donors' samples. Material: whole blood, obtained in connection with sensitization to the hapten diphenylcyclopropenone (DPC). The rearrangement uses TRBV9 and TRBJ2-1, with a possible D match to TRBD2 (6 bases). The CDR3 loop reads CASSVDWGLATHNEQFF. For the CDR3, the DNA is TGTGCCAGCAGCGTAGATTGGGGCCTAGCGACCCACAATGAGCAGTTCTTC.